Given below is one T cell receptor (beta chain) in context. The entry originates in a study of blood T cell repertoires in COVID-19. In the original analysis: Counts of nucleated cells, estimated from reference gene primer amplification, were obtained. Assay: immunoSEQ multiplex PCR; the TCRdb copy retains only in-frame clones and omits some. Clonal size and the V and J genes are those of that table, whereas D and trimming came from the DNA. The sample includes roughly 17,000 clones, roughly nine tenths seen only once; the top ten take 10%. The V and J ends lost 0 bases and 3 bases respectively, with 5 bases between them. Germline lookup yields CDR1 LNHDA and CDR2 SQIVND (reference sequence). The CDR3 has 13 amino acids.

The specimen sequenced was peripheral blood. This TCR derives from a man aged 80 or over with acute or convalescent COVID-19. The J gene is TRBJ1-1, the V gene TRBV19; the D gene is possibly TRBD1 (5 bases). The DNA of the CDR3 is TGTGCCAGTAGTATAGACAGGGACACTGAAGCTTTCTTT. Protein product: CASSIDRDTEAFF.